Described below is a single T cell receptor beta chain sequence and its context. The antigen remains unidentified. The data derive from a study of cytomegalovirus exposure and HLA in healthy donors. Whole-study findings and limits: In a later analysis, V- and J-gene trimming of beta chains associated with a DCLRE1C missense variant, replicated independently.

The germline gives CDR1 MRHNA, CDR2 SNTAGT. The CDR3 is 15 amino acids. V lost 3 bases to trimming and J lost 2 bases, with 11 bases between them. The study ran its PCR with 60 Vbeta and 13 Jbeta primers. Sequencing was performed with immunoSEQ multiplex PCR; in TCRdb, only in-frame clones are kept and a portion is missing. The sample features roughly 190,000 clones, with 6.5% in its top ten. The specimen sequenced was PBMCs. The receptor comes from a man aged 25-40 years in good health and CMV-seronegative. The chain joins TRBV6-4 to TRBJ2-1, with D tentatively TRBD1 (5 bases). CDR3 coding DNA: TGTGCCAGCAGTGAGGGGCTAGGACCCTACAATGAGCAGTTCTTC. Amino acid sequence: CASSEGLGPYNEQFF.